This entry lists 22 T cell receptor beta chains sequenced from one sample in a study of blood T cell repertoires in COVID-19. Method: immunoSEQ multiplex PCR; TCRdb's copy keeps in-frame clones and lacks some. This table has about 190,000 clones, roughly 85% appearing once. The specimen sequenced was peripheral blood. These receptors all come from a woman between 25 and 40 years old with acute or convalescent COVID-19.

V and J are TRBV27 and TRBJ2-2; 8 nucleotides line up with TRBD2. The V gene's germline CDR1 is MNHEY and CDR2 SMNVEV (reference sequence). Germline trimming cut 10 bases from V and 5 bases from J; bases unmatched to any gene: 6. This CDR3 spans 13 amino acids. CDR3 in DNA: TGTGCCACCTGGGGCGGGGGGACCGGGGAGCTGTTTTTT. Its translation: CATWGGGTGELFF.

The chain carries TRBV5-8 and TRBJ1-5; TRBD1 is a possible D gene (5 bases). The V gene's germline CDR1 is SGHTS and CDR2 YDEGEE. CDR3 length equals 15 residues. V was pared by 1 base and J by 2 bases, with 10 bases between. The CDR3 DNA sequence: TGTGCCAGCAGCTTGCAGGGTATCGGCAATCAGCCCCAGCATTTT. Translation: CASSLQGIGNQPQHF.

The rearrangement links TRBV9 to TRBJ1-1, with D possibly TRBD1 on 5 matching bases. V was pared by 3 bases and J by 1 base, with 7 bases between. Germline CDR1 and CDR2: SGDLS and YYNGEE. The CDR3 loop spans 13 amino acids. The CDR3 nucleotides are TGTGCCAGCAGCGCCGGGGGGAACACTGAAGCTTTCTTT. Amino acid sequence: CASSAGGNTEAFF.

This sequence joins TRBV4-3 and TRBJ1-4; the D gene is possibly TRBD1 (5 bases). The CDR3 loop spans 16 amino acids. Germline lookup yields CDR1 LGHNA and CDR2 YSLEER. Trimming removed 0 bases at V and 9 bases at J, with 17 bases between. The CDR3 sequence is CASSQDPGVGGKKLFF. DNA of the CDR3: TGCGCCAGCAGCCAAGATCCCGGGGTCGGGGGAAAAAAACTGTTTTTT.

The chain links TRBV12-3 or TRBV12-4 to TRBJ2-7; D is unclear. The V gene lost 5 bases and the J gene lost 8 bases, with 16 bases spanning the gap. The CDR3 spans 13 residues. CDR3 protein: CASSSQTLGQQYF. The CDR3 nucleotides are TGTGCCAGCAGTAGCCAGACCCTGGGCCAGCAGTACTTC.

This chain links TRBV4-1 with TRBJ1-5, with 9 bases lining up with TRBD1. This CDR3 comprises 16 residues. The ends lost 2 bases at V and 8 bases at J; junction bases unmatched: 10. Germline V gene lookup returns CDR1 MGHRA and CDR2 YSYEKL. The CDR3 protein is CASSQRTGAKNEPQHF. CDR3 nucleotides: TGCGCCAGCAGCCAAAGGACAGGGGCGAAGAATGAGCCCCAGCATTTT.

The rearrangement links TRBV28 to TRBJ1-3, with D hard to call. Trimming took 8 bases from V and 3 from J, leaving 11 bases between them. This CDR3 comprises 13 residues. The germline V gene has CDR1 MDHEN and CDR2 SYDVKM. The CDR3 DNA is TGTGCCAGCCTGGGCCAGAATGGAAACACCATATATTTT. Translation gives CASLGQNGNTIYF.

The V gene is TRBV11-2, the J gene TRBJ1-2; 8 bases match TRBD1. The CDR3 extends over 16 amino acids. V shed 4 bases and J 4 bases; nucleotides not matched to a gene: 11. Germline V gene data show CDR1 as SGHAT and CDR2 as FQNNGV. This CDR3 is CASSSGQGFEVYGYTF. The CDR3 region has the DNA TGTGCCAGCAGCTCCGGACAGGGTTTTGAGGTCTATGGCTACACCTTC.

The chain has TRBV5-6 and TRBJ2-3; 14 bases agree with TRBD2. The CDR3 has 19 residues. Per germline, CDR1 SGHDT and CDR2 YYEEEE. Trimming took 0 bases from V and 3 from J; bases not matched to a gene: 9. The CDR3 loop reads CASSLAGLAGGGDTDTQYF. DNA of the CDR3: TGTGCCAGCAGCTTGGCCGGACTAGCGGGGGGTGGAGATACAGATACGCAGTATTTT.

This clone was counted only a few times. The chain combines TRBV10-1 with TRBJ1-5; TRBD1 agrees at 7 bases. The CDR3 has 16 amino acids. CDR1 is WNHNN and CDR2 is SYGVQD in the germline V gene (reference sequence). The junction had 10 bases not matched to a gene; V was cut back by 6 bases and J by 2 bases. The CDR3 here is CASRIGGRWGNQPQHF. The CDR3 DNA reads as TGCGCCAGCAGGATAGGGGGCCGATGGGGCAATCAGCCCCAGCATTTT.

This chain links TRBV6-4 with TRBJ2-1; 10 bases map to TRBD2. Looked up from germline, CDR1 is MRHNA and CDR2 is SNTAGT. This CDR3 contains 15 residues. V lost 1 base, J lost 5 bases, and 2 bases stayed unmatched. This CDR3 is CASSDLGLADNEQFF. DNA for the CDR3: TGTGCCAGCAGTGACTTAGGACTAGCGGACAATGAGCAGTTCTTC.

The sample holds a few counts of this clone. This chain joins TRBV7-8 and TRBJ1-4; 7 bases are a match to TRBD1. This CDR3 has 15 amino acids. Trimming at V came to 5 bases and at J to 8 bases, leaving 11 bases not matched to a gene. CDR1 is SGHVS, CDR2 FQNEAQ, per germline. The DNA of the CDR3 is TGTGCCAGCAGCGCCAGGACAGGTTCGGGGGAAAAACTGTTTTTT. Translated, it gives CASSARTGSGEKLFF.

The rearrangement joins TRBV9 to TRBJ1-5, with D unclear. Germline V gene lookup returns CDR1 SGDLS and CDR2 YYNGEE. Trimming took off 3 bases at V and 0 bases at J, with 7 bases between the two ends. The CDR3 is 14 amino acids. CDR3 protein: CASSAGSSNQPQHF. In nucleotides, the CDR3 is TGTGCCAGCAGCGCCGGGAGTAGCAATCAGCCCCAGCATTTT.

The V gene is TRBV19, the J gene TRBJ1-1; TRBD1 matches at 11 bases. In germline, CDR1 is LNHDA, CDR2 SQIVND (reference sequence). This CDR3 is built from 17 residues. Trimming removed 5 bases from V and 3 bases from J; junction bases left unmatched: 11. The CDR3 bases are TGTGCCAGTAGTGATCCCCGGGACAGGGGGGGAGACACTGAAGCTTTCTTT. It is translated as CASSDPRDRGGDTEAFF. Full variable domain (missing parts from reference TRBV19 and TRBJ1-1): DGGITQSPKYLFRKEGQNVTLSCEQNLNHDAMYWYRQDPGQGLRLIYYSQIVNDFQKGDIAEGYSVSREKKESFPLTVTSAQKNPTAFYLCASSDPRDRGGDTEAFFGQGTRLTVV.

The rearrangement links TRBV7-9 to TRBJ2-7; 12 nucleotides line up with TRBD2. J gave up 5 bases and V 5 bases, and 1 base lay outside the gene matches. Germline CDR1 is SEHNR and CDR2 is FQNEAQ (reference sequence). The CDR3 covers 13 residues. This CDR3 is CASSPSGRDEQYF. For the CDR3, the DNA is TGTGCCAGCAGCCCTAGCGGGAGGGACGAGCAGTACTTC.

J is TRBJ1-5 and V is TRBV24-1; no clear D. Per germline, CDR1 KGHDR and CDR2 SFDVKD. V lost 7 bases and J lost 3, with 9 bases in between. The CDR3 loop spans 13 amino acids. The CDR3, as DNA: TGTGCCACCAGAGACCGGGACAATCAGCCCCAGCATTTT. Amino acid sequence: CATRDRDNQPQHF.

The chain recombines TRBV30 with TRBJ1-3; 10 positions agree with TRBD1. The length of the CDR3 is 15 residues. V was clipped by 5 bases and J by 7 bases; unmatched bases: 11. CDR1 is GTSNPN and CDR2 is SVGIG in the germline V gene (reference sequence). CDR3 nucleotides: TGTGCCTGGGAGCTACCGGGACAGGGGAGGAACACCATATATTTT. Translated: CAWELPGQGRNTIYF.

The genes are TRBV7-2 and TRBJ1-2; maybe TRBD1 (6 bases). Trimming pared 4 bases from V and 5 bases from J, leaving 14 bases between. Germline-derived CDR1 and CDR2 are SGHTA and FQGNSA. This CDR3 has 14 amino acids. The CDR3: CASSSLTGQYGYTF. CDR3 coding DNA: TGTGCCAGCAGCTCGCTGACAGGCCAGTATGGCTACACCTTC.

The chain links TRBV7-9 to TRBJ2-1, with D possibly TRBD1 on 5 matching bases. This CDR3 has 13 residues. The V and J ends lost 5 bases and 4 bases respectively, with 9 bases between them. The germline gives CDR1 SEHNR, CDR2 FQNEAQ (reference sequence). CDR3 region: CASSTTVYNEQFF. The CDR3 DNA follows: TGTGCCAGCAGCACGACAGTTTACAATGAGCAGTTCTTC.

CDR3 bases: TGTGCCATCAGTCGGTCCGGGGAGACCCAGTACTTC. Translating gives CAISRSGETQYF. The chain employs TRBV10-3 and TRBJ2-5; no clear D gene. The germline V gene encodes CDR1 ENHRY and CDR2 SYGVKD. V shed 5 bases and J shed 5 bases, with 9 bases lying between them. The CDR3 covers 12 residues.

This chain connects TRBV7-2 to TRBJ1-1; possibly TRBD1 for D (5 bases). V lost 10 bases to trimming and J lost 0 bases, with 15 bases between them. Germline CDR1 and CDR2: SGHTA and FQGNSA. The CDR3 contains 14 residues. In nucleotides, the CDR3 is TGTGCCATTAAAATGGGGCTGCTGAACACTGAAGCTTTCTTT. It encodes CAIKMGLLNTEAFF.

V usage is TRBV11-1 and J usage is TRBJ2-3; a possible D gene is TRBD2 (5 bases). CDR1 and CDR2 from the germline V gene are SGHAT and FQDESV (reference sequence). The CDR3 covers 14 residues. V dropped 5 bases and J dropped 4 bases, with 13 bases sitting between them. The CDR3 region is CASSPTWGADTQYF. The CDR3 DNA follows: TGTGCCAGCAGCCCTACATGGGGAGCAGATACGCAGTATTTT.